The 9 T cell receptor beta chains below all came from one sample that was sequenced in a study of HIV-infected patients and healthy controls. Using its own MiXCR run on the 5' RACE reads, TCRdb lists one record per CDR3 protein. The table includes about 70,000 distinct CDR3 sequences, about a sixth detected once. Sequencing used CD4+ T cells from blood. These receptors were collected from a human donor in good health.

This clonotype was counted a few times. The chain uses TRBV6-2 or TRBV6-3 and TRBJ2-2; maybe TRBD1 (6 bases). This CDR3 spans 14 amino acids. From germline, CDR1 is MNHEY and CDR2 SVGEGT. V was shortened by 4 bases and J by 1 base, with 7 bases between the two germline ends. The CDR3 loop is CASSSGQNTGELFF. The CDR3 nucleotides read TGTGCCAGCAGTTCGGGACAGAACACCGGGGAGCTGTTTTTT.

This chain uses TRBV7-2 with TRBJ1-6, with 8 bases fitting TRBD1. Germline V gene sequence: CDR1 SGHTA, CDR2 FQGNSA. This CDR3 comprises 14 residues. The V gene end was trimmed by 1 base and the J gene end by 7 bases; junction bases not matched to a gene: 0. The CDR3 sequence is CASSLGDRNSPLHF. For the CDR3, the DNA is TGTGCCAGCAGCTTAGGGGACAGGAATTCACCCCTCCACTTT.

This clonotype was counted only a few times. The rearrangement links TRBV5-1 to TRBJ2-3; D ambiguous. V gave up 4 bases and J gave up 2 bases, with 14 bases separating them. CDR1 is SGHRS, CDR2 YFSETQ, per germline. This CDR3 contains 15 residues. The CDR3 loop reads CASSPLRDATDTQYF. The CDR3 DNA follows: TGCGCCAGCAGCCCACTTAGAGATGCCACAGATACGCAGTATTTT. Variable domain in full (rest from reference TRBV5-1 and TRBJ2-3): KAGVTQTPRYLIKTRGQQVTLSCSPISGHRSVSWYQQTPGQGLQFLFEYFSETQRNKGNFPGRFSGRQFSNSRSEMNVSTLELGDSALYLCASSPLRDATDTQYFGPGTRLTVL.

The chain links TRBV12-3 or TRBV12-4 to TRBJ2-2; 10 bases fit TRBD1. V lost 10 bases to trimming and J lost 6 bases; unmatched junction nucleotides: 11. The CDR3 loop spans 15 amino acids. The CDR3 DNA sequence: TGTGCCATCGGATCCCCGGGACAGGGGTCCGGGGAGCTGTTTTTT. It encodes CAIGSPGQGSGELFF.

The sample holds a few counts of this clonotype. This chain links TRBV20-1 with TRBJ2-2; a weak D match, TRBD2 (5 bases). The V gene lost 3 bases and the J gene lost 0 bases, with 5 bases spanning the gap. The germline gives CDR1 DFQATT, CDR2 SNEGSKA (reference sequence). The CDR3 contains 13 residues. This chain's CDR3 is CSASGANTGELFF. CDR3 sequence (DNA): TGCAGTGCTAGCGGGGCGAACACCGGGGAGCTGTTTTTT.

V and J are TRBV7-3 and TRBJ2-3; D is undetermined. Germline values: CDR1 SGHTA, CDR2 FQGTGA. Trimming stripped 5 bases from V and 0 bases from J, with 9 bases between. This CDR3 contains 14 residues. Here the CDR3 reads CASSPNPSTDTQYF. In nucleotides, the CDR3 is TGTGCCAGCAGCCCGAACCCTAGCACAGATACGCAGTATTTT.

The rearrangement links TRBV4-3 to TRBJ2-2; 8 bases map to TRBD1. Per germline, CDR1 LGHNA and CDR2 YSLEER. V was pared by 6 bases and J by 6 bases, with 9 bases of the junction left unmatched. This CDR3 comprises 15 residues. The DNA of the CDR3 is TGCGCCAGCAGTACTCAGGGGGCATCGGCCGGGGAGCTGTTTTTT. This sequence encodes CASSTQGASAGELFF.

The chain couples TRBV5-5 to TRBJ2-1, with 14 bases identical to TRBD2. J was trimmed by 3 bases and V by 4 bases; bases with no gene match: 6. The CDR3 has 17 residues. Germline CDR1 reads SGHKS; CDR2 reads YYEKEE (reference sequence). In nucleotides, the CDR3 is TGTGCCAGCAGCGAGGGACTAGCGGGAGTGTACTACAATGAGCAGTTCTTC. Translating it yields CASSEGLAGVYYNEQFF.

This clonotype was counted between two and nine times. V gene TRBV6-6 combines with J gene TRBJ1-6; weak D call: TRBD1 (5 bases). The length of the CDR3 is 17 residues. V lost 2 bases and J 0 bases, leaving 11 bases between the germline ends. In germline, CDR1 is MNHNY, CDR2 SVGAGI (reference sequence). In DNA form, the CDR3 reads TGTGCCAGCAGTTACGGGAGACAGCGCTCCTATAATTCACCCCTCCACTTT. Amino acid sequence: CASSYGRQRSYNSPLHF.